In its sample, the clone carrying this T cell receptor (beta chain) was seen a few times. A J-beta primer mix and a sample-barcoded 5' primer were used in a second PCR of about 7 to 11 cycles. TCRdb analysed the 5' RACE reads with MiXCR anew, one entry per CDR3 protein. The sample comprises 1.5 million to 2 million distinct CDR3 sequences, around 42% of which are singletons, and about 23% rests with the top ten. These data come from a study of blood T cells in healthy people across ages. Trimming cost V 6 bases and J 8 bases; bases outside gene matches: 15. The CDR3 sequence is 16 residues long. CDR1 is MNHEY and CDR2 is SMNVEV in the germline V gene (reference sequence).

This clonotype was sampled from a human donor in good health. The sample taken for sequencing was blood. V is TRBV27 and J is TRBJ1-4; 7 bases line up with TRBD1. The CDR3 region is CASSPQGSGYGEKLFF. The CDR3 DNA reads as TGTGCCAGCAGCCCACAGGGGTCTGGGTATGGGGAAAAACTGTTTTTT. The full variable domain, its missing parts supplied by reference TRBV27 and TRBJ1-4, is EAQVTQNPRYLITVTGKKLTVTCSQNMNHEYMSWYRQDPGLGLRQIYYSMNVEVTDKGDVPEGYKVSRKEKRNFPLILESPSPNQTSLYFCASSPQGSGYGEKLFFGSGTQLSVL.